One sample yielded the 25 T cell receptor beta chains listed below, sequenced in a study of brain metastases from non-small cell lung cancer. Only in-frame clones appear in the TCRdb table, and some are missing; sequencing was by immunoSEQ multiplex PCR. The data show about 1,800 clones, 88% seen once. Specimen: tissue from a brain metastasis. The receptors were gathered from a donor at least 40 years old with non-small cell lung cancer.

The chain carries TRBV7-8 and TRBJ2-1; the D call may be TRBD1 or TRBD2 (6 bases each). This CDR3 is built from 14 residues. V shed 5 bases and J shed 9 bases, with 17 bases lying between them. Germline V lookup: CDR1 SGHVS, CDR2 FQNEAQ. The CDR3 nucleotides are TGTGCCAGCAGCCCCCGGGGGCTGTCCAGTGAGCAGTTCTTC. As protein: CASSPRGLSSEQFF. The whole variable domain, remainder taken from reference TRBV7-8 and TRBJ2-1, is GAGVSQSPRYKVAKRGQDVALRCDPISGHVSLFWYQQALGQGPEFLTYFQNEAQLDKSGLPSDRFFAERPEGSVSTLKIQRTQQEDSAVYLCASSPRGLSSEQFFGPGTRLTVL.

The chain recombines TRBV11-1 with TRBJ2-3, with TRBD2 matching 8 bases. J lost 3 bases, V lost 3 bases, and 5 bases had no gene match. Germline CDR1 SGHAT, CDR2 FQDESV (reference sequence). CDR3 size: 15 residues. The chain's CDR3 is CASSLAAGGTDTQYF. In nucleotides, the CDR3 is TGTGCCAGCAGCTTGGCTGCGGGGGGAACAGATACGCAGTATTTT. The full variable domain, rest sourced from reference TRBV11-1 and TRBJ2-3, is EAEVAQSPRYKITEKSQAVAFWCDPISGHATLYWYRQILGQGPELLVQFQDESVVDDSQLPKDRFSAERLKGVDSTLKIQPAELGDSAMYLCASSLAAGGTDTQYFGPGTRLTVL.

V gene TRBV10-3 combines with J gene TRBJ1-1; D uncertain. Trimming stripped 6 bases from V and 1 base from J, with 15 bases between. CDR3 length: 15 residues. CDR1 is ENHRY and CDR2 is SYGVKD in the germline V gene. CDR3 residues: CAISPNAGGNTEAFF. CDR3 in DNA: TGTGCCATCAGCCCGAACGCGGGCGGGAACACTGAAGCTTTCTTT.

In nucleotides, the CDR3 is TGTGCCAGCAGTGTGACTAGCGACCACAATGAGCAGTTCTTC. Translated: CASSVTSDHNEQFF. V and J are TRBV6-2 or TRBV6-3 and TRBJ2-1; 8 bases map to TRBD2. Germline V CDR1 and CDR2: MNHEY, SVGEGT. CDR3 length: 14 amino acids. The V gene end was trimmed by 5 bases and the J gene end by 5 bases; junction bases not matched to a gene: 5.

The chain joins TRBV19 to TRBJ2-2; D gene uncertain. The CDR3 loop spans 12 amino acids. V was trimmed by 1 base and J by 7 bases, leaving 4 bases between them. Germline CDR1 is LNHDA and CDR2 is SQIVND (reference sequence). In DNA, the CDR3 is TGTGCCAGTAGTATAGGAGGCGGGGAGCTGTTTTTT. As protein: CASSIGGGELFF.

This clone was counted once. The chain recombines TRBV18 with TRBJ2-1; 8 nucleotides align to TRBD2. CDR1 and CDR2 from the germline V gene are KGHSH and LQKENI. V trimming: 2 bases; J trimming: 3 bases; junction bases outside the gene matches: 3. The CDR3 spans 15 residues. The CDR3 is CASSPAAGDYNEQFF. DNA for the CDR3: TGTGCCAGCTCACCAGCAGCGGGGGACTACAATGAGCAGTTCTTC. Full variable domain (remainder filled in from reference TRBV18 and TRBJ2-1): NAGVMQNPRHLVRRRGQEARLRCSPMKGHSHVYWYRQLPEEGLKFMVYLQKENIIDESGMPKERFSAEFPKEGPSILRIQQVVRGDSAAYFCASSPAAGDYNEQFFGPGTRLTVL.

This clone is a singleton in its sample. This rearrangement joins TRBV13 to TRBJ1-4; 8 nucleotides line up with TRBD1. The CDR3 is made up of 14 amino acids. Per germline, CDR1 PRHDT and CDR2 FYEKMQ (reference sequence). Trimming at V came to 4 bases and at J to 6 bases, leaving 4 bases not matched to a gene. Written as DNA, the CDR3 is TGTGCCAGCAGCTGGACAGGGAGCGATGAAAAACTGTTTTTT. It specifies CASSWTGSDEKLFF.

CDR3 DNA: TGTGCCAGCAGTGAAGTTCAGGGGGGCACCGGGGAGCTGTTTTTT. Amino acid sequence: CASSEVQGGTGELFF. This rearrangement joins TRBV6-1 to TRBJ2-2; tentative D call: TRBD1 (7 bases). The CDR3 length is 15 residues. V shed 1 base and J shed 4 bases, with 10 bases lying between them. CDR1 is MNHNS, CDR2 SASEGT, per germline.

This sequence joins TRBV7-9 and TRBJ2-3; 9 bases agree with TRBD1. V trimming: 2 bases; J trimming: 3 bases; junction bases outside the gene matches: 3. The CDR3 is 15 amino acids. CDR1 and CDR2 from the germline V gene are SEHNR and FQNEAQ (reference sequence). CDR3 region: CASSLYGQGTDTQYF. For the CDR3, the DNA is TGTGCCAGCAGCTTATACGGACAGGGGACAGATACGCAGTATTTT.

V usage is TRBV3-1 (or the pseudogene TRBV3-2) and J usage is TRBJ1-4; D gene unclear. Germline V gives CDR1 LGHDT, CDR2 YNNKEL (reference sequence). The CDR3 sequence is 14 residues long. Trimming stripped 1 base from V and 0 bases from J, with 3 bases between. CDR3 nucleotide sequence: TGTGCCAGCAGCCAAGGGACAACTAATGAAAAACTGTTTTTT. This codes for CASSQGTTNEKLFF.

In its sample, this clone was seen a few times. The rearrangement links TRBV28 to TRBJ1-5, with no clear D. Per the germline V gene, CDR1 is MDHEN and CDR2 is SYDVKM. The CDR3 totals 14 residues. Trimming took off 2 bases at V and 6 bases at J, with 11 bases between the two ends. The CDR3: CASSLKLPGQPQHF. Here the CDR3 DNA reads TGTGCCAGCAGTTTAAAACTCCCTGGTCAGCCCCAGCATTTT.

The CDR3 nucleotides are TGTGCCAGCAGCTTAGATAGGGGGGCCTATGGCTACACCTTC. Its translation is CASSLDRGAYGYTF. V usage is TRBV7-2 and J usage is TRBJ1-2; TRBD1 might be the D (6 bases). The CDR3 length is 14 residues. CDR1 is SGHTA, CDR2 FQGNSA, per germline. V was pared by 1 base and J by 4 bases, with 10 bases between.

The chain combines TRBV5-1 with TRBJ2-7, with 14 bases lining up with TRBD2. Germline V gene lookup returns CDR1 SGHRS and CDR2 YFSETQ. The V segment lost 9 bases and the J segment 0 bases; nucleotides outside the gene matches: 14. The CDR3 is 18 amino acids. CDR3 sequence (DNA): TGCGCCACCGACCCTCTGGGACTAGCGGGGGTACCCTCCTACGAGCAGTACTTC. This gives the protein CATDPLGLAGVPSYEQYF.

The rearrangement links TRBV3-1 (or the pseudogene TRBV3-2) to TRBJ2-1; possibly TRBD2 for D (7 bases). The germline CDR1 and CDR2 sequences are LGHDT and YNNKEL (reference sequence). V lost 3 bases and J lost 5, with 17 bases in between. The CDR3 is 16 residues long. CDR3 sequence: CASSHVSAGADNEQFF. CDR3 DNA: TGTGCCAGCAGCCACGTCTCCGCGGGGGCCGACAATGAGCAGTTCTTC.

The chain combines TRBV29-1 with TRBJ2-1, with D possibly TRBD1 on 5 matching bases. The CDR3 extends over 12 amino acids. Germline CDR1 and CDR2: SQVTM and ANQGSEA. Trimming shortened V by 5 bases and J by 7 bases, and 12 bases separated the two germline ends. The CDR3 coding sequence is TGCAGCGTTAAGACCCAGGGAAATGAGCAGTTCTTC. Encoded protein: CSVKTQGNEQFF.

The rearrangement uses TRBV5-1 and TRBJ2-3, with 8 bases that match TRBD1. The J segment lost 9 bases and the V segment lost 0 bases, leaving 6 bases of the junction unmatched. This CDR3 contains 14 residues. Looked up from germline, CDR1 is SGHRS and CDR2 is YFSETQ. This CDR3 is CASSLGQGRGTQYF. For the CDR3, the DNA is TGCGCCAGCAGCTTGGGACAGGGGAGAGGCACGCAGTATTTT.

This chain links TRBV6-6 with TRBJ1-2; D not certain. Between the trimmed V and J ends, which lost 3 bases and 3 bases, there was a span of 5 bases. The CDR3 has 12 amino acids. Germline V CDR1 and CDR2: MNHNY, SVGAGI (reference sequence). For the CDR3, the DNA is TGTGCCAGCAGTTATGCAGACTATGGCTACACCTTC. It encodes CASSYADYGYTF.

V and J are TRBV28 and TRBJ2-7; 7 bases match TRBD1. The germline gives CDR1 MDHEN, CDR2 SYDVKM. Trimming at V came to 6 bases and at J to 7 bases, leaving 18 bases not matched to a gene. This CDR3 has 16 amino acids. CDR3 sequence reads: CASRSTGRPLEREQYF. DNA for the CDR3: TGTGCCAGCAGGTCGACAGGGCGGCCCCTCGAAAGGGAGCAGTACTTC.

CDR3 DNA sequence: TGTGCCAGTAGATTACAGGGCTCTGGGGCCAACGTCCTGACTTTC. Encoded protein: CASRLQGSGANVLTF. This sequence joins TRBV19 and TRBJ2-6; D might be TRBD1 (6 bases). Germline lookup yields CDR1 LNHDA and CDR2 SQIVND (reference sequence). V shed 6 bases and J shed 0 bases, with 9 bases lying between them. The CDR3 totals 15 residues.

The rearrangement uses TRBV7-2 and TRBJ2-3; TRBD2 matches at 12 bases. CDR3 length: 15 residues. Germline V gene sequence: CDR1 SGHTA, CDR2 FQGNSA. Trimming at V came to 4 bases and at J to 6 bases, leaving 5 bases not matched to a gene. CDR3 sequence reads: CASSSSGGAGDTQYF. CDR3 sequence (DNA): TGTGCCAGCAGCTCTAGCGGGGGGGCCGGTGATACGCAGTATTTT.

The chain carries TRBV9 and TRBJ2-7; D possibly corresponds to TRBD2 (6 bases). Per the germline V gene, CDR1 is SGDLS and CDR2 is YYNGEE. Trimming cost V 7 bases and J 0 bases, with 14 bases left between them. The CDR3 contains 14 residues. The CDR3 here is CASGPEGSSYEQYF. The CDR3 bases are TGTGCCAGCGGCCCGGAGGGTAGCTCCTACGAGCAGTACTTC.

The chain uses TRBV5-5 and TRBJ1-2, with D maybe TRBD1 (5 bases). The CDR3 is 14 amino acids. In germline, CDR1 is SGHKS, CDR2 YYEKEE (reference sequence). The V gene lost 4 bases and the J gene lost 7 bases, with 17 bases spanning the gap. The CDR3 here is CASSPGLHLSGYTF. The DNA for the CDR3 is TGTGCCAGCAGCCCAGGGTTGCACCTCTCTGGCTACACCTTC.

The V gene is TRBV19, the J gene TRBJ1-2; unclear D gene. CDR3 size: 15 residues. Trimming took off 5 bases at V and 3 bases at J, with 16 bases between the two ends. CDR1 and CDR2 (germline): LNHDA, SQIVND (reference sequence). The CDR3 DNA is TGTGCCAGTAGTCCCCTGCGAGGGATAGACTATGGCTACACCTTC. Translated, it gives CASSPLRGIDYGYTF.

The chain carries TRBV7-9 and TRBJ2-2, with TRBD2 identical over 10 bases. The CDR3 runs 16 residues. Trimming at V came to 5 bases and at J to 1 base, leaving 4 bases not matched to a gene. The germline V gene has CDR1 SEHNR and CDR2 FQNEAQ (reference sequence). The CDR3 reads CASSTGLAVNTGELFF. In nucleotides, the CDR3 is TGTGCCAGCAGCACCGGACTAGCGGTGAACACCGGGGAGCTGTTTTTT.

The chain carries TRBV6-5 and TRBJ1-1, with D uncertain. The CDR3 loop spans 13 amino acids. The V and J ends lost 6 bases and 1 base respectively, with 9 bases between them. CDR1 MNHEY and CDR2 SVGAGI come from the germline V gene. The CDR3 spells CASRGRENTEAFF. Here the CDR3 DNA reads TGTGCCAGCAGAGGACGGGAGAACACTGAAGCTTTCTTT.